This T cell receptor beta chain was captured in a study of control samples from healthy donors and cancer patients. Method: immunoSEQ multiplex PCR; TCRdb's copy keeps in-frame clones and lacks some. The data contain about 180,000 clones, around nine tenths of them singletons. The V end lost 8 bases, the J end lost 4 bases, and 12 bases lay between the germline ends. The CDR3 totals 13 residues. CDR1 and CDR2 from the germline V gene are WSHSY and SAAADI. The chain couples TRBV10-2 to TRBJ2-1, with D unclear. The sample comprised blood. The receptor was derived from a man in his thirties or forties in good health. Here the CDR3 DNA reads TGCGCCAGCGGCGAGGTCTCTTACAATGAGCAGTTCTTC. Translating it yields CASGEVSYNEQFF.